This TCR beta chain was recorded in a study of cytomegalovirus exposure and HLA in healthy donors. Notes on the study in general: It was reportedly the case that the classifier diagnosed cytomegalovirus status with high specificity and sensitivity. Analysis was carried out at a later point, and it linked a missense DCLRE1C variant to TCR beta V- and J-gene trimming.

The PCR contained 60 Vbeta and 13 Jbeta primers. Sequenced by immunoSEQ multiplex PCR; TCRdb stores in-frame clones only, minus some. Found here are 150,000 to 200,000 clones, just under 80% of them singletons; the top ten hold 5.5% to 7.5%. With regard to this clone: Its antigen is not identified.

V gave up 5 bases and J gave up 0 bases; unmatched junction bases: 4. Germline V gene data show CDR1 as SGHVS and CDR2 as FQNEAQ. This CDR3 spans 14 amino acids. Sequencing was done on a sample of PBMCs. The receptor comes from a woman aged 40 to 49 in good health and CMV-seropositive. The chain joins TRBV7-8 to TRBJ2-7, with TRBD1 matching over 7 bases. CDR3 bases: TGTGCCAGCAGCAGCCGGACAGGCTCCTACGAGCAGTACTTC. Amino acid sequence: CASSSRTGSYEQYF.